This TCR beta chain emerged from a study of blood T cell repertoires in COVID-19. V dropped 6 bases and J dropped 5; count of bases not matched to a gene: 7. CDR3 length: 14 amino acids. In germline, CDR1 is WSHSY, CDR2 SAAADI. Sequencing used immunoSEQ multiplex PCR; TCRdb keeps in-frame clones, though not all of them. This sample carries a few hundred thousand clones, about 90% of them seen once, and the ten largest clones take more than 0.7%. The sequenced sample consisted of peripheral blood. The rearrangement uses TRBV10-2 and TRBJ2-7; TRBD1 aligns across 10 bases. The source of this sequence is a man in his late teens or twenties with COVID-19, enrolled during active disease. CDR3 DNA sequence: TGCGCCAGCAGATACTCCGGGACAGGGGACGAGCAGTACTTC. Its protein product is CASRYSGTGDEQYF.